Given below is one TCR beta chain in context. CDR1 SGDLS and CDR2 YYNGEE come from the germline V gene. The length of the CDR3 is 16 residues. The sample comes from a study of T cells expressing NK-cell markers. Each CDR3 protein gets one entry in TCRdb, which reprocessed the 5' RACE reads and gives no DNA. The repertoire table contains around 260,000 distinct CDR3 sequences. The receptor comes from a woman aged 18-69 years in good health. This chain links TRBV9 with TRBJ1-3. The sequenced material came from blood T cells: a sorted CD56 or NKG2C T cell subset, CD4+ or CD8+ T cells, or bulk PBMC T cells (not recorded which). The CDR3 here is CASSGGGVFGGNTIYF.